Below are 17 T cell receptor beta chains sequenced from a single sample in a study of cytomegalovirus exposure and HLA in healthy donors. PCR involved 60 Vbeta and 13 Jbeta primers. Profiling relied on immunoSEQ multiplex PCR, and the TCRdb table lists in-frame clones only, not all of them. Among around 150,000 clones listed, approximately 80% were seen once. Sequences were obtained from PBMCs. These receptors were taken from a male donor in good health and CMV-seropositive.

This rearrangement joins TRBV19 to TRBJ2-1, with D possibly TRBD2 on 5 matching bases. CDR1 and CDR2 (germline): LNHDA, SQIVND (reference sequence). V was trimmed by 3 bases and J by 4 bases, leaving 10 bases between them. This CDR3 contains 14 residues. CDR3 loop: CASSIGGEYNEQFF. CDR3 coding DNA: TGTGCCAGTAGTATCGGAGGAGAGTACAATGAGCAGTTCTTC.

In regard to this clone: The junction and the germline gene differ at one end; a read error may be behind it. This chain joins TRBV7-9 and TRBJ2-5; weak D call: TRBD1 (5 bases). Germline V lookup: CDR1 SEHNR, CDR2 FQNEAQ (reference sequence). This CDR3 region has 13 residues. The CDR3 is CASSSTDQEAQYF. Written as DNA, the CDR3 is TGTGCCAGCAGCTCGACAGACCAAGAGGCCCAGTACTTC.

For the CDR3, the DNA is TGTGCCAGTAGTATATGGGGGGGTGGTGAGCAGTACTTC. Translation gives CASSIWGGGEQYF. This sequence joins TRBV19 and TRBJ2-7, with 7 positions matching TRBD2. V trimming: 2 bases; J trimming: 7 bases; junction bases outside the gene matches: 5. CDR1 and CDR2 (germline): LNHDA, SQIVND (reference sequence). The CDR3 totals 13 residues.

This clone was observed once. This chain links TRBV5-1 with TRBJ1-1, with D uncertain. The germline V gene has CDR1 SGHRS and CDR2 YFSETQ. This CDR3 spans 15 amino acids. V dropped 0 bases and J dropped 3 bases, with 12 bases sitting between them. The CDR3 coding sequence is TGCGCCAGCAGCTTGGATACCCGGCGGGACACTGAAGCTTTCTTT. This gives the protein CASSLDTRRDTEAFF.

This clone was recorded a few times. The V call is TRBV29-1, the J call TRBJ2-5; TRBD2 is a possible D gene (6 bases). From germline, CDR1 is SQVTM and CDR2 ANQGSEA. The CDR3 runs to 12 residues. V lost 4 bases to trimming and J lost 2 bases, with 8 bases between them. The CDR3: CSVVAAQETQYF. DNA of the CDR3: TGCAGCGTTGTAGCGGCGCAAGAGACCCAGTACTTC. Variable domain in full (rest from reference TRBV29-1 and TRBJ2-5): SAVISQKPSRDICQRGTSLTIQCQVDSQVTMMFWYRQQPGQSLTLIATANQGSEATYESGFVIDKFPISRPNLTFSTLTVSNMSPEDSSIYLCSVVAAQETQYFGPGTRLLVL.

This chain joins TRBV7-2 and TRBJ2-7; perhaps TRBD1 as D (5 bases). The CDR3 has 15 amino acids. Trimming left V 5 bases short and J 2 bases short, with 16 bases between. Germline values: CDR1 SGHTA, CDR2 FQGNSA. The DNA of the CDR3 is TGTGCCAGCAGCCGAGGTCAGGGCGGACCCTACGAGCAGTACTTC. It encodes CASSRGQGGPYEQYF. The full variable domain, its missing parts supplied by reference TRBV7-2 and TRBJ2-7, is GAGVSQSPSNKVTEKGKDVELRCDPISGHTALYWYRQSLGQGLEFLIYFQGNSAPDKSGLPSDRFSAERTGGSVSTLTIQRTQQEDSAVYLCASSRGQGGPYEQYFGPGTRLTVT.

Comment on this clone: Other DNA sequences from this sample encode an identical CDR3 as well. The rearrangement links TRBV5-1 to TRBJ2-7; 13 bases are a match to TRBD2. Germline values: CDR1 SGHRS, CDR2 YFSETQ. V lost 4 bases, J lost 3 bases, and 4 bases stayed unmatched. The CDR3 runs to 15 residues. This CDR3 reads CASSLRTSGSYEQYF. The CDR3, as DNA: TGCGCCAGCAGCCTGAGGACTAGCGGGAGCTACGAGCAGTACTTC.

V is TRBV6-5 and J is TRBJ1-2; no clear D. The germline gives CDR1 MNHEY, CDR2 SVGAGI. Trimming removed 4 bases from V and 4 bases from J, with 4 bases in between. The CDR3 runs 11 residues. This chain's CDR3 is CASSSVYGYTF. In nucleotides, the CDR3 is TGTGCCAGCAGTTCCGTCTATGGCTACACCTTC.

The chain has TRBV27 and TRBJ2-1; 12 bases map to TRBD2. Trimming cost V 3 bases and J 5 bases; bases outside gene matches: 8. This CDR3 contains 17 residues. Germline assignment: CDR1 MNHEY and CDR2 SMNVEV (reference sequence). CDR3 DNA sequence: TGTGCCAGCAGTTTCTCTAGCGGGAGGGCCTATGACAATGAGCAGTTCTTC. The encoded protein is CASSFSSGRAYDNEQFF.

The chain carries TRBV7-9 and TRBJ2-1; 8 bases map to TRBD2. Trimming took 10 bases from V and 1 from J; bases not matched to a gene: 6. This CDR3 contains 14 residues. CDR1 and CDR2 (germline): SEHNR, FQNEAQ (reference sequence). CDR3 loop: CATMREASYNEQFF. CDR3 bases: TGTGCCACCATGCGGGAGGCGTCCTACAATGAGCAGTTCTTC.

The chain combines TRBV9 with TRBJ2-1, with 9 bases fitting TRBD2. Germline CDR1 reads SGDLS; CDR2 reads YYNGEE. The trim removed 3 bases at V and 3 bases at J, leaving 1 base unmatched. This CDR3 is 14 amino acids long. CDR3 sequence reads: CASSASGNYNEQFF. The CDR3 nucleotides are TGTGCCAGCAGCGCTAGCGGGAACTACAATGAGCAGTTCTTC.

This clone was recorded once. V is TRBV5-6 and J is TRBJ1-5, with a possible D match to TRBD1 (6 bases). Germline values: CDR1 SGHDT, CDR2 YYEEEE. The CDR3 sequence is 15 residues long. Trimming stripped 0 bases from V and 4 bases from J, with 11 bases between. CDR3 sequence reads: CASSLAPGVNQPQHF. CDR3 in DNA: TGTGCCAGCAGCTTGGCCCCAGGGGTTAATCAGCCCCAGCATTTT.

The chain is built from TRBV28 and TRBJ2-1; 13 positions match TRBD2. Trimming at V came to 4 bases and at J to 2 bases, leaving 5 bases not matched to a gene. CDR3 size: 17 residues. Per the germline V gene, CDR1 is MDHEN and CDR2 is SYDVKM. The CDR3 DNA sequence: TGTGCCAGCAGTTCCTCCGGGACTAGCGGGACCTACAATGAGCAGTTCTTC. Translated: CASSSSGTSGTYNEQFF.

The chain recombines TRBV6-5 with TRBJ2-7; 10 bases align to TRBD2. The V gene end was trimmed by 5 bases and the J gene end by 0 bases; junction bases not matched to a gene: 4. There are 15 residues in the CDR3. Germline V CDR1 and CDR2: MNHEY, SVGAGI. This CDR3 is CASSLRTSGSYEQYF. The CDR3 DNA follows: TGTGCCAGCAGTCTTCGGACTAGCGGCTCCTACGAGCAGTACTTC.

The J gene is TRBJ2-5, the V gene TRBV4-1; D gene ambiguous. The J call may not be correct, given that the DNA end is closer to TRBJ2-7. The CDR3 is 13 residues long. The germline CDR1 and CDR2 sequences are MGHRA and YSYEKL. DNA of the CDR3: TGCGCCAGCAGCCAAGAACAGTTCTACGAGCAGTACTTC. It specifies CASSQEQFYEQYF.

V usage is TRBV5-1 and J usage is TRBJ2-7, with 8 bases lining up with TRBD1. The junction had 4 bases not matched to a gene; V was cut back by 3 bases and J by 2 bases. Germline values: CDR1 SGHRS, CDR2 YFSETQ. The CDR3 extends over 14 amino acids. The CDR3 is CASSSQGAPYEQYF. The CDR3 DNA reads TGCGCCAGCAGCTCCCAGGGGGCTCCCTACGAGCAGTACTTC.

CDR3 region: CASSYHTPTNEKLFF. In DNA form, the CDR3 reads TGTGCCAGCAGTTATCACACCCCAACTAATGAAAAACTGTTTTTT. The chain employs TRBV6-5 and TRBJ1-4, with unresolved D. The CDR3 loop spans 15 amino acids. Per the germline V gene, CDR1 is MNHEY and CDR2 is SVGAGI. Trimming cost V 3 bases and J 0 bases, with 8 bases left between them.